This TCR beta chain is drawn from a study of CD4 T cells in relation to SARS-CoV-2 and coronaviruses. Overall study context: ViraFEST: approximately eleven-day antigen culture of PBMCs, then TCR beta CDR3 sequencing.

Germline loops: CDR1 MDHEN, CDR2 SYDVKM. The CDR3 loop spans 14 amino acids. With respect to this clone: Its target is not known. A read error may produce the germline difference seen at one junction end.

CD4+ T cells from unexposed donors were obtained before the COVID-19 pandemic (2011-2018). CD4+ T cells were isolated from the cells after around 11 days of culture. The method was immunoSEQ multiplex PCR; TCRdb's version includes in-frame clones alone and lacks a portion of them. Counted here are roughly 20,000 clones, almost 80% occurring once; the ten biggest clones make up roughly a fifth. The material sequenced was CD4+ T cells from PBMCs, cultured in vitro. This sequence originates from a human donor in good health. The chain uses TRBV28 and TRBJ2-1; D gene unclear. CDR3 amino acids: CTTTRSTGYNEQFF. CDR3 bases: TGCACCACGACACGGTCAACGGGTTACAATGAGCAGTTCTTC.